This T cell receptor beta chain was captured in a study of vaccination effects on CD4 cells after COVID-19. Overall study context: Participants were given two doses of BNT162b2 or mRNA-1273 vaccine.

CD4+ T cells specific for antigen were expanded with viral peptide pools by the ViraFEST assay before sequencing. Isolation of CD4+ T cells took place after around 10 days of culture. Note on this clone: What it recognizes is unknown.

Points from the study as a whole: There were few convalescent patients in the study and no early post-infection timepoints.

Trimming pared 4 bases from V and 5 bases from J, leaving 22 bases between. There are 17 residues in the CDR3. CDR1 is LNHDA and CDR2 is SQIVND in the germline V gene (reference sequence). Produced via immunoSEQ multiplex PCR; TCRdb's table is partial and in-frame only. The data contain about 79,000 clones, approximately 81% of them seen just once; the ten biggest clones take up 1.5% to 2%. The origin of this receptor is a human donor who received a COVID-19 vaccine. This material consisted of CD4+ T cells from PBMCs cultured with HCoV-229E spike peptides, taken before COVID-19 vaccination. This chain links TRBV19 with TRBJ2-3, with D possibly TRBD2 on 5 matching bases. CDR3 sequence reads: CASSNTIGLTSLDTQYF. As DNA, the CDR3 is TGTGCCAGTAGTAATACTATAGGACTGACCTCGTTAGATACGCAGTATTTT.